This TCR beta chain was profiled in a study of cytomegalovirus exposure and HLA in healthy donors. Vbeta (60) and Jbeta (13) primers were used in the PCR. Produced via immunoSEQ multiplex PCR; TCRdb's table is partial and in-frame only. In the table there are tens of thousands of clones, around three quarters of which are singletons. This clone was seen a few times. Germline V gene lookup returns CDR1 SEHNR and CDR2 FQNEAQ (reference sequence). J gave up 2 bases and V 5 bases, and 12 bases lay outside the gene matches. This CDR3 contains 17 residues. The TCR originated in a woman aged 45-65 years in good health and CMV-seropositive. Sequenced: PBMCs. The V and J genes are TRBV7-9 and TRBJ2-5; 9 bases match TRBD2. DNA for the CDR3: TGTGCCAGCAGCCCCGGGACTAGCAGCTACTTACAAGAGACCCAGTACTTC. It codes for CASSPGTSSYLQETQYF.